Shown below are 5 T cell receptor beta chains from a single sample sequenced in a study of a mutant IDH1 vaccine in newly diagnosed glioma. The time point is: week 11, during vaccination. Each dose of the vaccine consisted of 300 ug of mutant IDH1 20-mer peptide, with topical imiquimod. The method was immunoSEQ multiplex PCR; TCRdb's version includes in-frame clones alone and lacks a portion of them. This table holds 120,000 or so clones, about 82% found once. Their antigens remain unidentified. The material was PBMCs, obtained from a glioma patient whose treatment included an IDH1 peptide vaccine. The receptor set was obtained from a man in his forties with glioma.

This chain joins TRBV27 and TRBJ2-2; D may be TRBD2 (6 bases). Germline CDR1 is MNHEY and CDR2 is SMNVEV (reference sequence). With 3 bases removed from V and 5 bases from J, the gap between germline ends came to 7 bases. The CDR3 runs to 13 residues. The CDR3 reads CASSLRGTGELFF. CDR3 sequence (DNA): TGTGCCAGCAGTTTGCGGGGTACCGGGGAGCTGTTTTTT.

V and J are TRBV4-1 and TRBJ2-5, with D possibly matching TRBD1 (6 bases). The CDR3 runs to 13 residues. V lost 0 bases and J 5 bases, leaving 7 bases between the germline ends. Germline loops: CDR1 MGHRA, CDR2 YSYEKL. Here the CDR3 reads CASSQERGETQYF. DNA of the CDR3: TGCGCCAGCAGCCAAGAAAGGGGGGAGACCCAGTACTTC.

The chain employs TRBV4-3 and TRBJ2-2; no clear D. The CDR3 is 14 amino acids. Germline CDR1 and CDR2: LGHNA and YSLEER. With 4 bases removed from V and 1 base from J, the gap between germline ends came to 7 bases. The CDR3 DNA reads TGCGCCAGCAGCCGTTTAGGGAACACCGGGGAGCTGTTTTTT. As protein: CASSRLGNTGELFF.

V and J are TRBV4-1 and TRBJ2-5; D not certain. This CDR3 is built from 11 residues. The V end was cut by 4 bases, the J end by 5 bases, with 5 bases between. Germline CDR1 is MGHRA and CDR2 is YSYEKL. The CDR3 DNA sequence: TGCGCCAGCAGCCCTCCGGAGACCCAGTACTTC. Translating it yields CASSPPETQYF.

The V gene is TRBV21-1, the J gene TRBJ2-3; the table calls TRBD1, which could not be checked here. TRBV21-1 is a known pseudogene. The CDR3 sequence is 16 residues long. CDR3 protein: CASSKEDRLGTDTQYF. The CDR3 bases are TGTGCCAGCAGCAAGGAGGACAGGTTGGGCACAGATACGCAGTATTTT.